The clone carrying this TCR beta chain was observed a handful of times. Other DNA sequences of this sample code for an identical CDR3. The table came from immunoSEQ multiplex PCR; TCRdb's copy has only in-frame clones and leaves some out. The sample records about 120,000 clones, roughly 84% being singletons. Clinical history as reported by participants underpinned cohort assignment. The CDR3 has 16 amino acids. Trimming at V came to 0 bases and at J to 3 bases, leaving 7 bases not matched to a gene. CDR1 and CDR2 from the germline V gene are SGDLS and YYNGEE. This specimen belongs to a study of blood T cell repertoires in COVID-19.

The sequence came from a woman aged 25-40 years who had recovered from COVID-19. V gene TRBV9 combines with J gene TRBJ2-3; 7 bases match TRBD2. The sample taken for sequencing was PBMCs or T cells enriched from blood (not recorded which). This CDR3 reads CASSVGDGRLTDTQYF. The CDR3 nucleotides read TGTGCCAGCAGCGTAGGGGACGGGAGGTTGACAGATACGCAGTATTTT. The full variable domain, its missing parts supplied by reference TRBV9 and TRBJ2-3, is DSGVTQTPKHLITATGQRVTLRCSPRSGDLSVYWYQQSLDQGLQFLIQYYNGEERAKGNILERFSAQQFPDLHSELNLSSLELGDSALYFCASSVGDGRLTDTQYFGPGTRLTVL.